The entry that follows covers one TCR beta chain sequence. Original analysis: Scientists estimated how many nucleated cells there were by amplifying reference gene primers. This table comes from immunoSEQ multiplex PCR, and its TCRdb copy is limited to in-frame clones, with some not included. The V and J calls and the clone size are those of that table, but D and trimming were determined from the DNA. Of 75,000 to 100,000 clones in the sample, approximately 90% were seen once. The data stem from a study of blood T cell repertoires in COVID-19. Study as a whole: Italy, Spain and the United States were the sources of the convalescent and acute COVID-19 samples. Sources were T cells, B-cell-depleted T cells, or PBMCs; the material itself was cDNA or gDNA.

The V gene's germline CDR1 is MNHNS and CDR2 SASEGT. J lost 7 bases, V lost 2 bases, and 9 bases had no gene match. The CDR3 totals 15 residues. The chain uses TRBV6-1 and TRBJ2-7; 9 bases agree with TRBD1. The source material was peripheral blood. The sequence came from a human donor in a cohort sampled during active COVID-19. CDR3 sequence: CASSERLTGGIEQYF. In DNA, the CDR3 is TGTGCCAGCAGTGAAAGGCTTACAGGGGGCATTGAGCAGTACTTC.